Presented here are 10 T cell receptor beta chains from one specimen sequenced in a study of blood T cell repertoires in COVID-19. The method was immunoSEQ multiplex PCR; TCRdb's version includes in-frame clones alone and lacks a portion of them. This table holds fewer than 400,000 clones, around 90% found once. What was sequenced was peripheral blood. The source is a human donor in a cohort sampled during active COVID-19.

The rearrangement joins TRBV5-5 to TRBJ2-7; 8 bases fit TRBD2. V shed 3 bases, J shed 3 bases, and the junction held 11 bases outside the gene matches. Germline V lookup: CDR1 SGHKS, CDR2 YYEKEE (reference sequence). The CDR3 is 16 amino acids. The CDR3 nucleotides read TGTGCCAGCAGCTCCCCGGGTGGGACTAGGAGCTACGAGCAGTACTTC. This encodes CASSSPGGTRSYEQYF.

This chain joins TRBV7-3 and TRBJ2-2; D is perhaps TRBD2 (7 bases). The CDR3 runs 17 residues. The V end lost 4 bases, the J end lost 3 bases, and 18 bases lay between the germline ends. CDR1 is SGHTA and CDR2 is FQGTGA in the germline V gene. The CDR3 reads CASSSPGGGGHTGELFF. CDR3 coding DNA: TGTGCCAGCAGCTCCCCCGGAGGGGGGGGTCACACCGGGGAGCTGTTTTTT.

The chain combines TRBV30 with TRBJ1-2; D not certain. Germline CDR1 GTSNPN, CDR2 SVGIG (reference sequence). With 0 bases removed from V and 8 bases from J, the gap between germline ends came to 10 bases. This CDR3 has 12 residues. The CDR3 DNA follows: TGTGCCTGGAGTGTACCCCCCAGGGGCTACACCTTC. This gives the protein CAWSVPPRGYTF.

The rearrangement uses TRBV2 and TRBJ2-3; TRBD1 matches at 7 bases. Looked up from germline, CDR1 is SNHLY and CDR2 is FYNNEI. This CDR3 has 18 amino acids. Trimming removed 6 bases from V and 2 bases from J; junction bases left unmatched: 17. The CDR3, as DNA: TGTGCCAGCAGAGGACCCCCCCCCGGACAGGCTAACACAGATACGCAGTATTTT. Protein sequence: CASRGPPPGQANTDTQYF.

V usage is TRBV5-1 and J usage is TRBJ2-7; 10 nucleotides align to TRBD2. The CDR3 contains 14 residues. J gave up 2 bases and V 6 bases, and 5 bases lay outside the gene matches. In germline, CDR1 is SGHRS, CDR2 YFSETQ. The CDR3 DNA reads TGCGCCAGCAAGTCGAGCGGGGGGGCCTACGAGCAGTACTTC. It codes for CASKSSGGAYEQYF. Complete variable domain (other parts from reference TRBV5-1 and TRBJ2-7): KAGVTQTPRYLIKTRGQQVTLSCSPISGHRSVSWYQQTPGQGLQFLFEYFSETQRNKGNFPGRFSGRQFSNSRSEMNVSTLELGDSALYLCASKSSGGAYEQYFGPGTRLTVT.

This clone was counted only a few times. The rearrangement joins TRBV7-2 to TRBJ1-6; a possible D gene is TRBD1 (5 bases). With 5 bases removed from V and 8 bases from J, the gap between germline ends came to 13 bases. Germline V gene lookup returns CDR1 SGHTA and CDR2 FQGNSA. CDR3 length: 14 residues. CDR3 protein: CASSRGGEYSPLHF. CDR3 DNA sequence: TGTGCCAGCAGCCGGGGGGGTGAGTATTCACCCCTCCACTTT. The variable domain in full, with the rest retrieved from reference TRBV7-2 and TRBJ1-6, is GAGVSQSPSNKVTEKGKDVELRCDPISGHTALYWYRQSLGQGLEFLIYFQGNSAPDKSGLPSDRFSAERTGGSVSTLTIQRTQQEDSAVYLCASSRGGEYSPLHFGNGTRLTVT.

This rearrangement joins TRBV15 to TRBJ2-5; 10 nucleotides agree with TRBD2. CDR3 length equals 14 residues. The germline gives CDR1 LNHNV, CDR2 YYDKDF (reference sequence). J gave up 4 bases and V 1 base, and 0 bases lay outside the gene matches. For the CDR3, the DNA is TGTGCCACCAGCAGAGGACTAGCGGGAGAGACCCAGTACTTC. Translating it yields CATSRGLAGETQYF.

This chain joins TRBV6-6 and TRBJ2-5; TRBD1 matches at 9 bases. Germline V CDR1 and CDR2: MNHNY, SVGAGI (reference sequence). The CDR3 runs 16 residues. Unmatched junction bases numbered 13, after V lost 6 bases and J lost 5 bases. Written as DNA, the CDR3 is TGTGCCAGCAGCCAATCCGGGACAGGGTCCGGGGAGACCCAGTACTTC. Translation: CASSQSGTGSGETQYF.

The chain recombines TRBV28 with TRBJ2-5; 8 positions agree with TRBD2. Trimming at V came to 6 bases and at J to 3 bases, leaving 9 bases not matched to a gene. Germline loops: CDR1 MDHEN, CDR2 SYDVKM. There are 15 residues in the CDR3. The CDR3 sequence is CASSLYPAGEETQYF. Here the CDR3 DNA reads TGTGCCAGCAGCCTTTACCCAGCGGGAGAAGAGACCCAGTACTTC.

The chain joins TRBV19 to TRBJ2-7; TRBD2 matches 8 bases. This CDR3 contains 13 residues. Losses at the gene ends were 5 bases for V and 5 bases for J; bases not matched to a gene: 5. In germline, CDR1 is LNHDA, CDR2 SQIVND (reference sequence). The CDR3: CASSAGTRDEQYF. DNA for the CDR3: TGTGCCAGTAGTGCCGGGACTAGAGACGAGCAGTACTTC.